The 18 T cell receptor beta chains given below trace back to one sample, sequenced in a study of early stage breast cancer tumors. TCRdb's copy holds only in-frame clones and misses some; the assay was immunoSEQ multiplex PCR. The data hold 70,000 or so clones, with around 80% observed a single time. Specimen: blood. These receptors originate from a person aged 35-49 years with breast cancer.

Only one count was recorded for this clone. The rearrangement joins TRBV2 to TRBJ2-7; the D is unclear. The V gene's germline CDR1 is SNHLY and CDR2 FYNNEI. CDR3 size: 12 residues. Deletions cut 7 bases from V and 1 base from J, with 8 bases between. The DNA of the CDR3 is TGTGCCAGCAATTGGGGATCCTACGAGCAGTACTTC. Its translation: CASNWGSYEQYF.

The sample holds a few counts of this clone. This chain joins TRBV7-3 and TRBJ1-1; D is unclear. The germline V gene encodes CDR1 SGHTA and CDR2 FQGTGA. V was pared by 2 bases and J by 4 bases, with 8 bases between. The CDR3 runs to 13 residues. CDR3 nucleotides: TGTGCCAGCAGCTTATCGACGGGCACTGAAGCTTTCTTT. Encoded protein: CASSLSTGTEAFF.

The chain recombines TRBV10-1 with TRBJ2-2, with D unclear. The CDR3 is 15 amino acids. Germline V CDR1 and CDR2: WNHNN, SYGVQD (reference sequence). Trimming left V 0 bases short and J 2 bases short, with 7 bases between. CDR3 nucleotides: TGCGCCAGCAGTGAGTCTGCACCCAACACCGGGGAGCTGTTTTTT. Residues: CASSESAPNTGELFF.

The CDR3 reads CASSLPGDTPAEAFF. For the CDR3, the DNA is TGCGCCAGCAGCCTACCCGGGGACACCCCGGCTGAAGCTTTCTTT. The chain combines TRBV4-1 with TRBJ1-1, with a weak D call TRBD1 (6 bases). The CDR3 has 15 amino acids. CDR1 is MGHRA, CDR2 YSYEKL, per germline. Trimming took 4 bases from V and 6 from J, leaving 18 bases between them.

V is TRBV7-3 and J is TRBJ2-2; the D gene is possibly TRBD1 (5 bases). CDR1 is SGHTA and CDR2 is FQGTGA in the germline V gene. V was clipped by 1 base and J by 0 bases, with 9 bases between them. This CDR3 region has 16 residues. The CDR3 spells CASSLSRASNTGELFF. CDR3 coding DNA: TGTGCCAGCAGCTTAAGCAGGGCCTCGAACACCGGGGAGCTGTTTTTT.

The chain recombines TRBV7-9 with TRBJ1-1; tentatively, D is TRBD1 (5 bases). From germline, CDR1 is SEHNR and CDR2 FQNEAQ (reference sequence). Trimming took off 5 bases at V and 3 bases at J, with 19 bases between the two ends. CDR3 length equals 16 residues. CDR3 protein: CASSPTRGGVDTEAFF. The CDR3 DNA reads as TGTGCCAGCAGCCCCACCCGGGGAGGGGTGGACACTGAAGCTTTCTTT.

This chain uses TRBV28 with TRBJ2-3; D possibly corresponds to TRBD1 (6 bases). With 2 bases removed from V and 3 bases from J, the gap between germline ends came to 12 bases. The CDR3 totals 15 residues. Germline V lookup: CDR1 MDHEN, CDR2 SYDVKM. The CDR3 nucleotides are TGTGCCAGCAGTTTAAGAGGGGGTGGGACAGATACGCAGTATTTT. Residues: CASSLRGGGTDTQYF. The full variable domain, rest sourced from reference TRBV28 and TRBJ2-3, is DVKVTQSSRYLVKRTGEKVFLECVQDMDHENMFWYRQDPGLGLRLIYFSYDVKMKEKGDIPEGYSVSREKKERFSLILESASTNQTSMYLCASSLRGGGTDTQYFGPGTRLTVL.

J is TRBJ2-2 and V is TRBV28; 13 bases match TRBD2. CDR3 length equals 15 residues. V lost 7 bases, J lost 6 bases, and 5 bases stayed unmatched. Germline assignment: CDR1 MDHEN and CDR2 SYDVKM. CDR3 in DNA: TGTGCCAGCAAACCGGGACTAGCGGGATCCGGGGAGCTGTTTTTT. Translated, it gives CASKPGLAGSGELFF.

J is TRBJ2-7 and V is TRBV30, with unresolved D. Trimming cost V 3 bases and J 3 bases, with 6 bases left between them. This CDR3 is built from 11 residues. CDR1 and CDR2 from the germline V gene are GTSNPN and SVGIG (reference sequence). The CDR3 here is CAWRTGYEQYF. CDR3 DNA sequence: TGTGCCTGGAGGACGGGCTACGAGCAGTACTTC.

The chain links TRBV7-9 to TRBJ2-2; the match to TRBD2 covers 11 bases. V shed 10 bases, J shed 2 bases, and the junction held 9 bases outside the gene matches. Germline lookup yields CDR1 SEHNR and CDR2 FQNEAQ (reference sequence). The CDR3 loop spans 16 amino acids. In nucleotides, the CDR3 is TGTGCCACCCAAGGACTAGCGGGCCTTAACACCGGGGAGCTGTTTTTT. Translating it yields CATQGLAGLNTGELFF.

There are a few counts of this clone. The chain is built from TRBV18 and TRBJ2-7; D is unclear. The CDR3 contains 13 residues. Germline lookup yields CDR1 KGHSH and CDR2 LQKENI. The V gene lost 3 bases and the J gene lost 0 bases, with 6 bases spanning the gap. Written as DNA, the CDR3 is TGTGCCAGCTCACCGGAGAGCTCCTACGAGCAGTACTTC. Protein product: CASSPESSYEQYF.

The chain has TRBV5-1 and TRBJ2-1; 12 bases map to TRBD2. Germline V gene data show CDR1 as SGHRS and CDR2 as YFSETQ. The CDR3 totals 16 residues. The J segment lost 8 bases and the V segment lost 4 bases, leaving 10 bases of the junction unmatched. CDR3 sequence (DNA): TGCGCCAGCAGCGGGATGACTAGCGGGAGTACCTATGAGCAGTTCTTC. Its protein product is CASSGMTSGSTYEQFF. Full variable domain (remainder filled in from reference TRBV5-1 and TRBJ2-1): KAGVTQTPRYLIKTRGQQVTLSCSPISGHRSVSWYQQTPGQGLQFLFEYFSETQRNKGNFPGRFSGRQFSNSRSEMNVSTLELGDSALYLCASSGMTSGSTYEQFFGPGTRLTVL.

This chain connects TRBV15 to TRBJ2-1, with 9 bases matching TRBD2. V lost 1 base, J lost 7 bases, and 5 bases stayed unmatched. Germline loops: CDR1 LNHNV, CDR2 YYDKDF (reference sequence). The CDR3 length is 15 residues. The CDR3 coding sequence is TGTGCCACCAGCAGAGTAGCGGGAGTGCTAAATGAGCAGTTCTTC. Encoded protein: CATSRVAGVLNEQFF.

V gene TRBV14 combines with J gene TRBJ2-5; TRBD2 might be the D (5 bases). This CDR3 is 18 amino acids long. The germline V gene encodes CDR1 SGHDN and CDR2 FVKESK. V shed 0 bases and J shed 2 bases, with 19 bases lying between them. The CDR3 region is CASSQESRVLATQETQYF. In nucleotides, the CDR3 is TGTGCCAGCAGCCAAGAATCAAGGGTATTAGCGACTCAAGAGACCCAGTACTTC.

This chain joins TRBV4-2 and TRBJ2-6, with unresolved D. Germline CDR1 LGHNA, CDR2 YNFKEQ. This CDR3 comprises 18 residues. Trimming pared 5 bases from V and 4 bases from J, leaving 21 bases between. CDR3 loop: CASSSRRGPQAGANVLTF. DNA for the CDR3: TGTGCCAGCAGCTCTAGGCGAGGACCACAAGCGGGGGCCAACGTCCTGACTTTC.

This chain joins TRBV9 and TRBJ2-6, with a possible D match to TRBD1 (6 bases). In germline, CDR1 is SGDLS, CDR2 YYNGEE. The CDR3 is 20 residues long. Trimming removed 1 base at V and 0 bases at J, with 20 bases between. The CDR3, as DNA: TGTGCCAGCAGCGTAACAGGGACCGATTCCTTTGACTCTGGGGCCAACGTCCTGACTTTC. This sequence encodes CASSVTGTDSFDSGANVLTF. Full variable domain (remainder filled in from reference TRBV9 and TRBJ2-6): DSGVTQTPKHLITATGQRVTLRCSPRSGDLSVYWYQQSLDQGLQFLIQYYNGEERAKGNILERFSAQQFPDLHSELNLSSLELGDSALYFCASSVTGTDSFDSGANVLTFGAGSRLTVL.

This chain links TRBV6-1 with TRBJ2-7; maybe TRBD1 (5 bases). V was trimmed by 5 bases and J by 3 bases, leaving 8 bases between them. The CDR3 is 12 residues long. Germline V lookup: CDR1 MNHNS, CDR2 SASEGT. CDR3 sequence: CASSSQGYEQYF. The CDR3 coding sequence is TGTGCCAGCAGTTCCCAGGGCTACGAGCAGTACTTC.

This rearrangement joins TRBV18 to TRBJ2-1; TRBD2 matches 11 bases. Trimming cost V 6 bases and J 8 bases; bases outside gene matches: 9. In germline, CDR1 is KGHSH, CDR2 LQKENI. The CDR3 length is 15 residues. CDR3 nucleotides: TGTGCCAGCTCCCTTCTAGCGGGAGGTCAAGATGAGCAGTTCTTC. This codes for CASSLLAGGQDEQFF. The whole variable domain, remainder taken from reference TRBV18 and TRBJ2-1, is NAGVMQNPRHLVRRRGQEARLRCSPMKGHSHVYWYRQLPEEGLKFMVYLQKENIIDESGMPKERFSAEFPKEGPSILRIQQVVRGDSAAYFCASSLLAGGQDEQFFGPGTRLTVL.